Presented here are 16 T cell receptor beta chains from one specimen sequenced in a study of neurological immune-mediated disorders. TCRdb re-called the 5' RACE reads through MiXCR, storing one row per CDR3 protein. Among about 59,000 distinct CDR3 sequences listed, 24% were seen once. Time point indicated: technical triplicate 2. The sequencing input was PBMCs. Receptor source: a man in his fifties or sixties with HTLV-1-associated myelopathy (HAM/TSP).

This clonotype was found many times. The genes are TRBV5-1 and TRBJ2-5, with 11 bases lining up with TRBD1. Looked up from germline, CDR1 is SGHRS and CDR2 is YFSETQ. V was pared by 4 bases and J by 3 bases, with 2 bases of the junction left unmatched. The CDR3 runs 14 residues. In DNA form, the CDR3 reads TGCGCCAGCAGCATGGGACAGGGGGAAGAGACCCAGTACTTC. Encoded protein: CASSMGQGEETQYF.

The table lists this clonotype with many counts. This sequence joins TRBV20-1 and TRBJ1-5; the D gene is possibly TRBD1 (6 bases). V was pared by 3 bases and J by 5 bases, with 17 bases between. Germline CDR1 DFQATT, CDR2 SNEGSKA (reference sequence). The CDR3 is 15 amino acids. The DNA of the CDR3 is TGCAGTGCTAGGAGGGACACCCTGGGGTATCAGCCCCAGCATTTT. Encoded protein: CSARRDTLGYQPQHF.

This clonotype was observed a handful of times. CDR3 region: CASSPGQGSTDTQYF. The CDR3 nucleotides are TGCGCCAGCAGTCCGGGACAGGGGAGCACAGATACGCAGTATTTT. V gene TRBV10-1 combines with J gene TRBJ2-3, with TRBD1 matching over 10 bases. V lost 5 bases, J lost 0 bases, and 2 bases stayed unmatched. The CDR3 consists of 15 residues. Germline V gene lookup returns CDR1 WNHNN and CDR2 SYGVQD (reference sequence).

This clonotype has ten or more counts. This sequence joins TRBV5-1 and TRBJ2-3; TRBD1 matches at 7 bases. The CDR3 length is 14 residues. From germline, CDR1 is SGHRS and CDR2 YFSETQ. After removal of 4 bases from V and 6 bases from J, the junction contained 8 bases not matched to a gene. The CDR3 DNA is TGCGCCAGCAGCCTACAGGGGTCCCCTGATACGCAGTATTTT. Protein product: CASSLQGSPDTQYF. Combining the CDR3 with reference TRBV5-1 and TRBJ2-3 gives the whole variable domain KAGVTQTPRYLIKTRGQQVTLSCSPISGHRSVSWYQQTPGQGLQFLFEYFSETQRNKGNFPGRFSGRQFSNSRSEMNVSTLELGDSALYLCASSLQGSPDTQYFGPGTRLTVL.

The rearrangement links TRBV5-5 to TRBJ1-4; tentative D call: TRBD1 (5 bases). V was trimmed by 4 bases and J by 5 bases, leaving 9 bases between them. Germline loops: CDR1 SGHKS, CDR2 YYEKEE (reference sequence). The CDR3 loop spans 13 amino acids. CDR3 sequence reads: CASSRDRNEKLFF. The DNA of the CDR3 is TGTGCCAGCAGCCGAGACAGAAATGAAAAACTGTTTTTT.

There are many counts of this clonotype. CDR3 nucleotide sequence: TGTGCCAGCAGCTTAAGGGACAGGGAGGAGGGAAAACTGTTTTTT. Residues: CASSLRDREEGKLFF. The gene calls are TRBV7-9 and TRBJ1-4; 9 bases map to TRBD1. The CDR3 is 15 residues long. V shed 2 bases and J 10 bases; nucleotides not matched to a gene: 8. The germline CDR1 and CDR2 sequences are SEHNR and FQNEAQ (reference sequence).

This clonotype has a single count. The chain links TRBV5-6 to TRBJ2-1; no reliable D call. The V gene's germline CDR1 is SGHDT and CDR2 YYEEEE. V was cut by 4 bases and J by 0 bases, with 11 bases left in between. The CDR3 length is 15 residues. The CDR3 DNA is TGTGCCAGCAGCCCGGGCGGCAACTCCTACAATGAGCAGTTCTTC. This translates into CASSPGGNSYNEQFF. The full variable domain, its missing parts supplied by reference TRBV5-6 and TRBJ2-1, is DAGVTQSPTHLIKTRGQQVTLRCSPKSGHDTVSWYQQALGQGPQFIFQYYEEEERQRGNFPDRFSGHQFPNYSSELNVNALLLGDSALYLCASSPGGNSYNEQFFGPGTRLTVL.

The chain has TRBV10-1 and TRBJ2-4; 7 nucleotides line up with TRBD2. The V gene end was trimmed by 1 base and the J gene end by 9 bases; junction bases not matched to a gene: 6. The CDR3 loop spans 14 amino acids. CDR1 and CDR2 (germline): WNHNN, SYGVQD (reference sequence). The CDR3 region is CASSELPSGSIQYF. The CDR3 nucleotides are TGCGCCAGCAGTGAGTTGCCTAGCGGATCCATTCAGTACTTC.

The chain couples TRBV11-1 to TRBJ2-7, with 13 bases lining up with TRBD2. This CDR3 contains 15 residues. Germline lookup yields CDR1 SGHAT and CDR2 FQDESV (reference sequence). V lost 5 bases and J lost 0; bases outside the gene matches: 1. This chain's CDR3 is CASSRLAGGSYEQYF. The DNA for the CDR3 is TGTGCCAGCAGCCGACTAGCGGGAGGCTCCTACGAGCAGTACTTC. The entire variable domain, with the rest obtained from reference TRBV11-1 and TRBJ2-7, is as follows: EAEVAQSPRYKITEKSQAVAFWCDPISGHATLYWYRQILGQGPELLVQFQDESVVDDSQLPKDRFSAERLKGVDSTLKIQPAELGDSAMYLCASSRLAGGSYEQYFGPGTRLTVT.

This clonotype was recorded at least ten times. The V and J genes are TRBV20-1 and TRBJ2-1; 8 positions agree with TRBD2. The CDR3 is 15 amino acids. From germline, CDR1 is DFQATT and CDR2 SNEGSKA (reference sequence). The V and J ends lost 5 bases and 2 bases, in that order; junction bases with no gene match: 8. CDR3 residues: CSARATSGTYNEQFF. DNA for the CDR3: TGCAGTGCTCGAGCTACTAGCGGAACCTACAATGAGCAGTTCTTC.

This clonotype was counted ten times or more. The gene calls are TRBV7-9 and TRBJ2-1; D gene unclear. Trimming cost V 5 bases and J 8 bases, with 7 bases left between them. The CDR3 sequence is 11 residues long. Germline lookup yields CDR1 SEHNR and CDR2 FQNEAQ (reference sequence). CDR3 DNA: TGTGCCAGCAGCGCCGTATATGAGCAGTTCTTC. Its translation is CASSAVYEQFF.

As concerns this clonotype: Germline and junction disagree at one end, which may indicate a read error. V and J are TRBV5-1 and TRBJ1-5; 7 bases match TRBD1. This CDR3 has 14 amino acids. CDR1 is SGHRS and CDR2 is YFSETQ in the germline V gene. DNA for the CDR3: TGCGCCAGCAGCTTGGGGGACAGCTATCAGCCCCAGAATTTT. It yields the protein CASSLGDSYQPQNF.

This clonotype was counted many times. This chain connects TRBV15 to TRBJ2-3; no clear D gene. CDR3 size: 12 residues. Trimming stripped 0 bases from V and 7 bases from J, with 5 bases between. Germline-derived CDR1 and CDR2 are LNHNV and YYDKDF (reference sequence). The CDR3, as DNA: TGTGCCACCAGCAGAGATGATAATACGCAGTATTTT. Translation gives CATSRDDNTQYF.

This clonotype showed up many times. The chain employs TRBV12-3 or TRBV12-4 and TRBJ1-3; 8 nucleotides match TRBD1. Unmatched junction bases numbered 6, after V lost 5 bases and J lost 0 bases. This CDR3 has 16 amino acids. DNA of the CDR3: TGTGCCAGCAGTACGGGACAGGCAATCTCTGGAAACACCATATATTTT. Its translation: CASSTGQAISGNTIYF.

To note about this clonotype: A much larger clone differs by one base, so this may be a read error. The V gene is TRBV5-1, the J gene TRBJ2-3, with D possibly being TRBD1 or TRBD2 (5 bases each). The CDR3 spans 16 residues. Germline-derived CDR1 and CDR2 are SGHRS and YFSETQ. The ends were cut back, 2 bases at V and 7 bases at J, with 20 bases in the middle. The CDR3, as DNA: TGCGCCAGCAGCTTTAGGCCGGGGCAAGGGGAGAATACGCAGTATTTT. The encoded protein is CASSFRPGQGENTQYF.

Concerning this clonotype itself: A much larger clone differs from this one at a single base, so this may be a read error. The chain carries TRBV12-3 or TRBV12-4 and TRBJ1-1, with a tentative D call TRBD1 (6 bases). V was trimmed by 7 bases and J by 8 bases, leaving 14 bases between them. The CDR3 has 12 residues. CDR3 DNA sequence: TGTGCCAGCATCCTGGGGACACGGGAAGCTTTCTTT. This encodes CASILGTREAFF.